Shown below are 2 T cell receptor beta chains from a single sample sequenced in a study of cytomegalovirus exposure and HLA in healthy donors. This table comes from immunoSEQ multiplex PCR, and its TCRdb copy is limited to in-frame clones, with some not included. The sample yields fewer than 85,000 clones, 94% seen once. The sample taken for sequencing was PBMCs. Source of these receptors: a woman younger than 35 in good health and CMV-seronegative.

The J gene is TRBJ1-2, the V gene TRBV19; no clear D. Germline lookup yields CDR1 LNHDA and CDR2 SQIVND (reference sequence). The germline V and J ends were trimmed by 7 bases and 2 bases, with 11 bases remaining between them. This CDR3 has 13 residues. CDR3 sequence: CASTPNTNYGYTF. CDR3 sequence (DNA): TGTGCCAGTACCCCCAACACGAACTATGGCTACACCTTC.

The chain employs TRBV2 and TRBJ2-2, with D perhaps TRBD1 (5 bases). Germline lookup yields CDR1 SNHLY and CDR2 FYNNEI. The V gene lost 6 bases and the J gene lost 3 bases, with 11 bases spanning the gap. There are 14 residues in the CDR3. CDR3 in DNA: TGTGCCAGCAGGTTAGACAGTTACACCGGGGAGCTGTTTTTT. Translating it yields CASRLDSYTGELFF.